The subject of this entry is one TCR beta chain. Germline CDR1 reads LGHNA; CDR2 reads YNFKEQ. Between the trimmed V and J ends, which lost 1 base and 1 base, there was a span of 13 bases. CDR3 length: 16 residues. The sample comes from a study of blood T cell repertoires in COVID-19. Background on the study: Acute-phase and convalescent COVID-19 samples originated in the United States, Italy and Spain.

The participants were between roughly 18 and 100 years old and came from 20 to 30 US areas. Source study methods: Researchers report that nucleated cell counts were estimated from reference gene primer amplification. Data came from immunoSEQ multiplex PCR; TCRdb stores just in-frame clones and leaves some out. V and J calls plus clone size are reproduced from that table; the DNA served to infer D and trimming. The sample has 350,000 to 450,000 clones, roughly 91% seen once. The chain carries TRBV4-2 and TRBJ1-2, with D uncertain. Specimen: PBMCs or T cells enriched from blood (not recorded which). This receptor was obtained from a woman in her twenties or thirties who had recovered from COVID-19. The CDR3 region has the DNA TGTGCCAGCAGCCAAGTGGGTATGAGGATTAACTATGGCTACACCTTC. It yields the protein CASSQVGMRINYGYTF.